This T cell receptor beta chain was captured in a study of vaccination and CD4 T cells after COVID-19. Study-wide results and caveats: 304 of 307 vaccine-specific clones from convalescent patients were spike mono-reactive. In convalescent patients, a median approximately 86% of post-vaccine SARS-CoV-2-reactive clones appeared only after vaccination. A relatively small number of convalescent patients were studied, and no early post-infection timepoints were included.

The germline V gene encodes CDR1 SGHTA and CDR2 FQGNSA. This CDR3 has 17 amino acids. The V and J ends lost 1 base and 2 bases respectively, with 17 bases between them. The Oncomine TCR Beta short-read assay sequenced DNA from cultured CD4+ T cells. MiXCR was run by TCRdb on the PCR reads, yielding one entry per CDR3 protein. The table shows 8,400 or so distinct CDR3 sequences, with 35% to 55% occurring only once. The treatment here: roughly nine-day PBMC culture with coronavirus spike peptide pools or control peptides (ViraFEST assay). From the unexposed donor, CD4+ T cells were collected ahead of the COVID-19 pandemic (2011-2018). Of note for this clonotype: Its cognate antigen is unknown.

The sample taken for sequencing was CD4+ T cells from blood, cultured in vitro. This rearrangement joins TRBV7-2 to TRBJ1-2; D remains unclear. This TCR came from a human donor in good health. DNA of the CDR3: TGTGCCAGCAGCTTAGAAGTGGCGAAAACCTCAAACTATGGCTACACCTTC. Amino acids: CASSLEVAKTSNYGYTF.